These 28 T cell receptor beta chains came from one sample sequenced in a study of regulatory T cells in long-lasting Graves disease. Time point defined: newly diagnosed GD, antithyroid drugs for less than 3 months. RNA from PBMCs was the source of the TCR library. With iRepertoire HTBI primers and Arm-PCR of CDR3 regions, TCR beta libraries were built. One entry per CDR3 protein results from TCRdb running MiXCR on the multiplex PCR reads. The table lists some 490,000 distinct CDR3 sequences, approximately 12% of them singletons, with more than 8% in the top ten. These data are also associated with another study on T cells in Graves' hyperthyroidism and ophthalmopathy.

This specimen consisted of peripheral blood mononuclear cells (PBMCs), obtained at new diagnosis, from a patient treated with antithyroid drugs. The receptor set was obtained from a woman aged 25 to 39 with Graves disease.

This clonotype was recorded a few times. The chain is built from TRBV11-1 and TRBJ1-1; D perhaps matches TRBD1 (6 bases). This CDR3 region has 16 residues. V gave up 6 bases and J gave up 4 bases, with 21 bases separating them. The V gene's germline CDR1 is SGHAT and CDR2 FQDESV (reference sequence). CDR3 loop: CASRDRPVTGGTEAFF. The CDR3 DNA is TGTGCCAGCAGGGACCGTCCGGTGACAGGCGGCACTGAAGCTTTCTTT.

This clonotype occurred many times. One end of the junction does not line up with germline, which may come from a read error. V is TRBV6-1 and J is TRBJ1-1, with 9 bases that match TRBD1. The CDR3 runs to 14 residues. Germline V gene sequence: CDR1 MNHNS, CDR2 SASEGT. The CDR3 is CTSKDRGTNTEAFF. The CDR3 bases are TGTACCAGCAAGGACAGGGGCACGAACACTGAAGCTTTCTTT.

This chain connects TRBV10-3 to TRBJ2-3; D is unclear. Germline loops: CDR1 ENHRY, CDR2 SYGVKD. The CDR3 sequence is 14 residues long. V lost 0 bases, J lost 4 bases, and 8 bases lay in between. In nucleotides, the CDR3 is TGTGCCATCAGTGAGTCAAAGGGTTCAGATACGCAGTATTTT. It codes for CAISESKGSDTQYF.

This clonotype was observed a handful of times. For the CDR3, the DNA is TGCGCCAGCAGTGAGTCCCCCTTCGGTCAGCCCCAGCATTTT. It is translated as CASSESPFGQPQHF. V usage is TRBV10-1 and J usage is TRBJ1-5; D call uncertain. The CDR3 has 14 amino acids. Germline values: CDR1 WNHNN, CDR2 SYGVQD (reference sequence). Trimming left V 0 bases short and J 6 bases short, with 9 bases between.

This clonotype has at least ten counts. The chain has TRBV12-3 or TRBV12-4 and TRBJ1-1, with a weak D call TRBD1 (5 bases). This CDR3 is 12 amino acids long. Trimming shortened V by 7 bases and J by 5 bases, and 11 bases separated the two germline ends. CDR3 amino acids: CASIKGDTEAFF. The CDR3 coding sequence is TGTGCCAGCATCAAAGGGGATACTGAAGCTTTCTTT.

This clonotype was counted ten times or more. The rearrangement uses TRBV10-3 and TRBJ2-1, with 10 bases lining up with TRBD2. The CDR3 length is 14 residues. CDR1 is ENHRY, CDR2 SYGVKD, per germline. The junction had 8 bases not matched to a gene; V was cut back by 8 bases and J by 7 bases. Written as DNA, the CDR3 is TGTGCCATCGCTCCTAGCGGGGGTACAAATGAGCAGTTCTTC. Encoded protein: CAIAPSGGTNEQFF.

This clonotype was found many times. J is TRBJ1-2 and V is TRBV2, with D unresolved. Germline assignment: CDR1 SNHLY and CDR2 FYNNEI. Trimming removed 2 bases at V and 5 bases at J, with 15 bases between. The length of the CDR3 is 15 residues. The CDR3: CASSENYGRRYGYTF. CDR3 in DNA: TGTGCCAGCAGTGAAAACTATGGGCGGCGATATGGCTACACCTTC.

The chain couples TRBV25-1 to TRBJ1-6; D is unresolved. Trimming removed 7 bases at V and 7 bases at J, with 11 bases between. Looked up from germline, CDR1 is MGHDK and CDR2 is SYGVNS. The CDR3 sequence is 13 residues long. The chain's CDR3 is CASNRVGNSPLHF. CDR3 nucleotide sequence: TGTGCCAGCAATCGGGTGGGGAATTCACCCCTCCACTTT.

This clonotype was seen ten or more times. V usage is TRBV7-9 and J usage is TRBJ2-7, with 9 bases matching TRBD1. CDR1 SEHNR and CDR2 FQNEAQ come from the germline V gene (reference sequence). The CDR3 loop spans 15 amino acids. The junction had 5 bases not matched to a gene; V was cut back by 0 bases and J by 5 bases. The DNA of the CDR3 is TGTGCCAGCAGCTTAGCCGGACAGGGGCAGGACGAGCAGTACTTC. Protein sequence: CASSLAGQGQDEQYF.

This clonotype was seen repeatedly, ten times or more. This chain connects TRBV28 to TRBJ1-1; D is unresolved. The CDR3 length is 14 residues. V lost 5 bases and J 0 bases, leaving 10 bases between the germline ends. Germline values: CDR1 MDHEN, CDR2 SYDVKM. CDR3 loop: CASSQGRLNTEAFF. The CDR3 coding sequence is TGTGCCAGCAGTCAAGGACGGTTGAACACTGAAGCTTTCTTT.

This clonotype was counted a few times. J is TRBJ2-7 and V is TRBV20-1, with a tentative D call TRBD1 (6 bases). Germline CDR1 reads DFQATT; CDR2 reads SNEGSKA (reference sequence). The V gene lost 1 base and the J gene lost 3 bases, with 10 bases spanning the gap. The CDR3 covers 13 residues. This CDR3 is CSARVGGRYEQYF. In nucleotides, the CDR3 is TGCAGTGCTAGAGTAGGGGGACGCTACGAGCAGTACTTC.

This clonotype was seen only once. A read error likely explains this, since a far larger clone differs by one base. The genes are TRBV27 and TRBJ2-1; a possible D gene is TRBD1 (6 bases). Germline V CDR1 and CDR2: MNHEY, SMNVEV (reference sequence). V was cut by 8 bases and J by 10 bases, with 27 bases left in between. The CDR3 extends over 16 amino acids. In DNA form, the CDR3 reads TGTGCCAGCGCCATCGGGCAGGGGAAGGCCTCCTACGAGCAGTTCTTC. It specifies CASAIGQGKASYEQFF.

This clonotype was seen many times. J is TRBJ2-7 and V is TRBV7-2; TRBD2 matches at 13 bases. The CDR3 runs to 15 residues. Germline V CDR1 and CDR2: SGHTA, FQGNSA. V was clipped by 5 bases and J by 2 bases; unmatched bases: 3. The CDR3 DNA reads TGTGCCAGCAGCAAACTAGCGGGAGGGCCCTACGAGCAGTACTTC. This encodes CASSKLAGGPYEQYF.

Many counts were recorded for this clonotype. The rearrangement links TRBV18 to TRBJ1-4; maybe TRBD1 (6 bases). The CDR3 has 13 amino acids. The germline CDR1 and CDR2 sequences are KGHSH and LQKENI. Trimming took off 3 bases at V and 8 bases at J, with 10 bases between the two ends. DNA of the CDR3: TGTGCCAGCTCACCCAGGGGAATGGAAAAACTGTTTTTT. Translation: CASSPRGMEKLFF.

This clonotype appeared a few times. A much larger clone is a single base away; this may be a read error. The chain is built from TRBV30 and TRBJ2-4; TRBD2 aligns across 7 bases. The CDR3 length is 11 residues. Germline CDR1 reads GTSNPN; CDR2 reads SVGIG (reference sequence). The CDR3 DNA reads TGTGCCTGGAGTTCCCGGGGGGTCGGGACCTTC. Translated, it gives CAWSSRGVGTF.

The sample holds many counts of this clonotype. This chain joins TRBV7-2 and TRBJ2-1, with 8 bases fitting TRBD1. J was trimmed by 2 bases and V by 0 bases; bases with no gene match: 9. Germline-derived CDR1 and CDR2 are SGHTA and FQGNSA. This CDR3 has 18 residues. As DNA, the CDR3 is TGTGCCAGCAGCTTAGCGAGGACAGGGAGAAGGCCCTACAATGAGCAGTTCTTC. Protein: CASSLARTGRRPYNEQFF.

The chain has TRBV6-2 or TRBV6-3 and TRBJ2-7, with D perhaps assigned TRBD1 or TRBD2 (5 bases each). Germline CDR1 MNHEY, CDR2 SVGEGT. The CDR3 extends over 16 amino acids. The V end was cut by 0 bases, the J end by 2 bases, with 14 bases between. As DNA, the CDR3 is TGTGCCAGCAGTTACTCGGGGGTTTGGGGAACCTACGAGCAGTACTTC. Translation: CASSYSGVWGTYEQYF.

In its sample, this clonotype was seen a few times. The rearrangement uses TRBV6-1 and TRBJ2-2, with D tentatively TRBD1 (5 bases). The CDR3 sequence is 15 residues long. Trimming pared 4 bases from V and 4 bases from J, leaving 13 bases between. Germline loops: CDR1 MNHNS, CDR2 SASEGT. CDR3 region: CASSAGHSSTGELFF. The CDR3 nucleotides read TGTGCCAGCAGTGCCGGACACTCGAGCACCGGGGAGCTGTTTTTT.

In this sample, this clonotype turned up a few times. This chain links TRBV12-3 or TRBV12-4 with TRBJ2-7; 11 positions match TRBD1. CDR3 length: 14 residues. The V segment lost 4 bases and the J segment 3 bases; nucleotides outside the gene matches: 2. The CDR3 bases are TGTGCCAGCAGTTGGACAGGGGGCGGCTACGAGCAGTACTTC. Translated, it gives CASSWTGGGYEQYF.

This clonotype occurred many times. The genes are TRBV7-9 and TRBJ2-5; D remains unclear. The CDR3 covers 16 residues. V lost 5 bases to trimming and J lost 1 base, with 17 bases between them. The germline V gene has CDR1 SEHNR and CDR2 FQNEAQ (reference sequence). CDR3 DNA: TGTGCCAGCAGCCCCCGACTCCCCGTGGGCCAAGAGACCCAGTACTTC. Protein sequence: CASSPRLPVGQETQYF.

The table lists this clonotype with many counts. The chain couples TRBV28 to TRBJ1-2; 11 bases fit TRBD1. This CDR3 is built from 15 residues. Germline CDR1 and CDR2: MDHEN and SYDVKM. The V segment lost 3 bases and the J segment 8 bases; nucleotides outside the gene matches: 8. The CDR3 here is CASSFYGTGGGGYTF. CDR3 DNA sequence: TGTGCCAGCAGTTTTTATGGGACAGGGGGAGGCGGCTACACCTTC.

This clonotype was seen at least ten times. This chain uses TRBV20-1 with TRBJ2-4; D uncertain. Germline values: CDR1 DFQATT, CDR2 SNEGSKA (reference sequence). Trimming took off 1 base at V and 7 bases at J, with 5 bases between the two ends. The CDR3 runs to 11 residues. In DNA form, the CDR3 reads TGCAGTGCTAGAGGCCCCAACATTCAGTACTTC. Amino acids: CSARGPNIQYF.

This clonotype was observed many times. This chain joins TRBV30 and TRBJ2-5, with 8 bases matching TRBD2. The CDR3 is 13 residues long. From germline, CDR1 is GTSNPN and CDR2 SVGIG (reference sequence). V gave up 6 bases and J gave up 6 bases; unmatched junction bases: 9. CDR3: CACRGLAGQTQYF. CDR3 sequence (DNA): TGTGCCTGCCGTGGACTAGCCGGTCAGACCCAGTACTTC.

There are many counts of this clonotype. The rearrangement joins TRBV2 to TRBJ2-7; D uncertain. Germline loops: CDR1 SNHLY, CDR2 FYNNEI. Deletions cut 1 base from V and 0 bases from J, with 10 bases between. The CDR3 contains 15 residues. For the CDR3, the DNA is TGTGCCAGCAGTGAAGTTTGGGATAGCTCCTACGAGCAGTACTTC. Translated: CASSEVWDSSYEQYF.

This clonotype was picked up many times. The V gene is TRBV25-1, the J gene TRBJ1-1; no clear D. CDR1 MGHDK and CDR2 SYGVNS come from the germline V gene. The CDR3 length is 14 residues. The V and J ends lost 2 bases and 6 bases respectively, with 13 bases between them. The CDR3 DNA reads TGTGCCAGCAGTGAAGACGGTCGTCCGGCTGAAGCTTTCTTT. It is translated as CASSEDGRPAEAFF. The whole variable domain, filled in from reference TRBV25-1 and TRBJ1-1, reads EADIYQTPRYLVIGTGKKITLECSQTMGHDKMYWYQQDPGMELHLIHYSYGVNSTEKGDLSSESTVSRIRTEHFPLTLESARPSHTSQYLCASSEDGRPAEAFFGQGTRLTVV.

This clonotype was counted ten times or more. This chain connects TRBV7-2 to TRBJ2-4; a weak D match, TRBD2 (6 bases). In germline, CDR1 is SGHTA, CDR2 FQGNSA. Trimming left V 5 bases short and J 1 base short, with 9 bases between. This CDR3 is 14 amino acids long. The CDR3 nucleotides are TGTGCCAGCAGCGCCGCGGGGGCCAAAAACATTCAGTACTTC. Amino acids: CASSAAGAKNIQYF. The full variable domain, its missing parts supplied by reference TRBV7-2 and TRBJ2-4, is GAGVSQSPSNKVTEKGKDVELRCDPISGHTALYWYRQSLGQGLEFLIYFQGNSAPDKSGLPSDRFSAERTGGSVSTLTIQRTQQEDSAVYLCASSAAGAKNIQYFGAGTRLSVL.

This clonotype was seen at least ten times. The rearrangement joins TRBV3-1 to TRBJ2-3; D not certain. V was shortened by 4 bases and J by 3 bases, with 8 bases between the two germline ends. There are 13 residues in the CDR3. Germline CDR1 LGHDT, CDR2 YNNKEL (reference sequence). The CDR3 DNA reads TGTGCCAGCAGCCCCACACTGACAGATACGCAGTATTTT. This sequence encodes CASSPTLTDTQYF.

In its sample, this clonotype was seen many times. The rearrangement joins TRBV11-3 to TRBJ2-1; D gene unclear. V lost 6 bases to trimming and J lost 3 bases, with 9 bases between them. From germline, CDR1 is SGHNT and CDR2 YENEEA. CDR3 length equals 13 residues. The CDR3 DNA reads TGTGCCAGCAGGGGGTCTCTCTACAATGAGCAGTTCTTC. This encodes CASRGSLYNEQFF.